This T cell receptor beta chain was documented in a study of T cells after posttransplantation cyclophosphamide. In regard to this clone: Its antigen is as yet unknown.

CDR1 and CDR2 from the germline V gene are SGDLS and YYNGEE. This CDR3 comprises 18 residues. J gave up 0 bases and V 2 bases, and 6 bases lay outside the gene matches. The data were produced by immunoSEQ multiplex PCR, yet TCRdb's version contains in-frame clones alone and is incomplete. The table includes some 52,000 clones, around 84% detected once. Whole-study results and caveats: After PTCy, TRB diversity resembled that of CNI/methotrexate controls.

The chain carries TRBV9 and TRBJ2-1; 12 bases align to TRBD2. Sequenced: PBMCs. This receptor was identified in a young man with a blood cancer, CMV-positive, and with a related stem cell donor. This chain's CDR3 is CASSVSSGRDHSYNEQFF. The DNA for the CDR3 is TGTGCCAGCAGCGTCTCTAGCGGGAGGGACCACTCCTACAATGAGCAGTTCTTC.